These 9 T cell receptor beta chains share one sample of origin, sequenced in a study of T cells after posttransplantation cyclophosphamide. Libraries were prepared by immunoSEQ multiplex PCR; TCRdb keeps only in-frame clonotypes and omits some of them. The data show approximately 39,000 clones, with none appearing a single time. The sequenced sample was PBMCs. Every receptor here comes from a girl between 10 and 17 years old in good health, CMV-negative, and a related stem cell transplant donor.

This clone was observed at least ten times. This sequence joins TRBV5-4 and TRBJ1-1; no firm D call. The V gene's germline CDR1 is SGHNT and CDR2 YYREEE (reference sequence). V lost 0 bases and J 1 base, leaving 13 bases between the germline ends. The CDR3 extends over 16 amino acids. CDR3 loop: CASSLGFGRSNTEAFF. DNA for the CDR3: TGTGCCAGCAGCTTGGGGTTTGGCAGGTCGAACACTGAAGCTTTCTTT.

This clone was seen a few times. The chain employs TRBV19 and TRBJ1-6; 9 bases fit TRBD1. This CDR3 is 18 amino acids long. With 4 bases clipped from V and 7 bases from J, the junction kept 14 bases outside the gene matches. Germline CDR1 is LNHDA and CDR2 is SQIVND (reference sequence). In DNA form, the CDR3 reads TGTGCCAGTAGTAAGGAGGGACAGGGTGGTCGTGGGAATTCACCCCTCCACTTT. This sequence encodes CASSKEGQGGRGNSPLHF.

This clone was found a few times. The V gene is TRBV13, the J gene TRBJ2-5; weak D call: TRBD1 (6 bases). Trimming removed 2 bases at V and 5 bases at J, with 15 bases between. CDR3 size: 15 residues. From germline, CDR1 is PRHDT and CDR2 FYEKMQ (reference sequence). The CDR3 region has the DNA TGTGCCAGCAGCTTAAAGCTAAGGGGGACGGAGACCCAGTACTTC. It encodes CASSLKLRGTETQYF.

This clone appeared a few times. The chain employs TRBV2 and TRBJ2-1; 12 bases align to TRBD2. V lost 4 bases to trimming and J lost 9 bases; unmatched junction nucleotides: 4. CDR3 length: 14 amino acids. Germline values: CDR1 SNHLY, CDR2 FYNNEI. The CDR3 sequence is CASSVRLAGVEQFF. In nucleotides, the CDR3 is TGTGCCAGCAGTGTGAGACTAGCGGGGGTTGAGCAGTTCTTC.

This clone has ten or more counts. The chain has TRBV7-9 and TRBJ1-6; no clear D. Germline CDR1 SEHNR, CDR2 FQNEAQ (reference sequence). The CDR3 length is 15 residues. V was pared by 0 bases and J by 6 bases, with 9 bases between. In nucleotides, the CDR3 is TGTGCCAGCAGCTTAGCGAAGGAGGGTAATTCACCCCTCCACTTT. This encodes CASSLAKEGNSPLHF. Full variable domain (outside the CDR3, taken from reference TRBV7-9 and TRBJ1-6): DTGVSQNPRHKITKRGQNVTFRCDPISEHNRLYWYRQTLGQGPEFLTYFQNEAQLEKSRLLSDRFSAERPKGSFSTLEIQRTEQGDSAMYLCASSLAKEGNSPLHFGNGTRLTVT.

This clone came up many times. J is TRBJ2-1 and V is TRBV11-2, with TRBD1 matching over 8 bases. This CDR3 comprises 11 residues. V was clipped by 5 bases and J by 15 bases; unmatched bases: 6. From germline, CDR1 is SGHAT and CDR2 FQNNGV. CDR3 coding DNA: TGTGCCAGCAGCCCCGGGACAGGACCGTTCTTC. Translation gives CASSPGTGPFF.

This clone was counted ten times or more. CDR3: CASSQTSGGVNEQYF. DNA for the CDR3: TGCGCCAGCAGCCAAACTAGCGGGGGCGTAAACGAGCAGTACTTC. The chain recombines TRBV5-1 with TRBJ2-7; 11 nucleotides align to TRBD2. The CDR3 spans 15 residues. The V gene's germline CDR1 is SGHRS and CDR2 YFSETQ. The J segment lost 5 bases and the V segment lost 4 bases, leaving 8 bases of the junction unmatched.

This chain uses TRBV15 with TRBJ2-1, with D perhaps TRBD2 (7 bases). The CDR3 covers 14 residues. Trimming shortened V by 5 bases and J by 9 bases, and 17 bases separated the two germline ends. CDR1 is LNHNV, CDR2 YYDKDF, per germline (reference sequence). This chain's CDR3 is CATSLEGGVFEQFF. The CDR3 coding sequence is TGTGCCACCAGCCTCGAAGGGGGGGTGTTTGAGCAGTTCTTC. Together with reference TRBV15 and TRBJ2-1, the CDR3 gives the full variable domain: DAMVIQNPRYQVTQFGKPVTLSCSQTLNHNVMYWYQQKSSQAPKLLFHYYDKDFNNEADTPDNFQSRRPNTSFCFLDIRSPGLGDTAMYLCATSLEGGVFEQFFGPGTRLTVL.

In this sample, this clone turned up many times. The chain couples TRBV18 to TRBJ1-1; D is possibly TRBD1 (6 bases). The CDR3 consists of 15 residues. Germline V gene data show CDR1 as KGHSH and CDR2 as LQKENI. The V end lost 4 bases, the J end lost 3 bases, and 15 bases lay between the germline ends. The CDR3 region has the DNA TGTGCCAGCTCACGACAGGCAGGACGGGACACTGAAGCTTTCTTT. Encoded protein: CASSRQAGRDTEAFF.